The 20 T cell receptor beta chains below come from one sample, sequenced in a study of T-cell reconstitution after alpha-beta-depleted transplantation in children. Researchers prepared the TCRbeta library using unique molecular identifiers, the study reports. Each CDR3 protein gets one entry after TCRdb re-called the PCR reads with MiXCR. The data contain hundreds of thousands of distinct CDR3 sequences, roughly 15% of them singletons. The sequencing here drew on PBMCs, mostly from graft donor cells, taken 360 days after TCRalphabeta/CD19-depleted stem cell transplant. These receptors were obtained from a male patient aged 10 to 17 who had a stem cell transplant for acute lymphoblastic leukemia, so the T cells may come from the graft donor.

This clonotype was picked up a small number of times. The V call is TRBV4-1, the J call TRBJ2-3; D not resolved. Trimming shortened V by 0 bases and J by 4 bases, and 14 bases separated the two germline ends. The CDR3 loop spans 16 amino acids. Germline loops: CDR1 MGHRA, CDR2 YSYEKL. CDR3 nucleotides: TGCGCCAGCAGCCAAGATTGGGCCGCGGCGGCAGATACGCAGTATTTT. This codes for CASSQDWAAAADTQYF.

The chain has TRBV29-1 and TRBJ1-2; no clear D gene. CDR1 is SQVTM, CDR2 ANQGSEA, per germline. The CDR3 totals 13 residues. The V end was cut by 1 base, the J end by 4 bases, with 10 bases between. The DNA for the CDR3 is TGCAGCGTTGAAGTGGAGGATTTCTATGGCTACACCTTC. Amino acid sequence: CSVEVEDFYGYTF. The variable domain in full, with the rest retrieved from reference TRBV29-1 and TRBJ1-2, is SAVISQKPSRDICQRGTSLTIQCQVDSQVTMMFWYRQQPGQSLTLIATANQGSEATYESGFVIDKFPISRPNLTFSTLTVSNMSPEDSSIYLCSVEVEDFYGYTFGSGTRLTVV.

CDR3 bases: TGCGCCAGCAGCTTGGGGACTAGCGGGGACTACAATGAGCAGTTCTTC. This codes for CASSLGTSGDYNEQFF. The V and J genes are TRBV5-1 and TRBJ2-1, with TRBD2 identical over 12 bases. Germline V gene data show CDR1 as SGHRS and CDR2 as YFSETQ. The CDR3 length is 16 residues. Unmatched junction bases numbered 1, after V lost 0 bases and J lost 3 bases.

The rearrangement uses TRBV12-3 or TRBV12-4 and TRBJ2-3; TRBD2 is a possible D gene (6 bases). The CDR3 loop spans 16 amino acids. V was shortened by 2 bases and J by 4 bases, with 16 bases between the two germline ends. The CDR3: CASSLRGGVGPDTQYF. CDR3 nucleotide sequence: TGTGCCAGCAGTTTAAGGGGCGGGGTAGGGCCAGATACGCAGTATTTT.

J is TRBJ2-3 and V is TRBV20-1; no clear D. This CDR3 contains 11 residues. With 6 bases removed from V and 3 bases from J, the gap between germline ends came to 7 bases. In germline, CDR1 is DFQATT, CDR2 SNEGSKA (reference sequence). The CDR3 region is CSATETDTQYF. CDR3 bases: TGCAGTGCCACGGAAACAGATACGCAGTATTTT.

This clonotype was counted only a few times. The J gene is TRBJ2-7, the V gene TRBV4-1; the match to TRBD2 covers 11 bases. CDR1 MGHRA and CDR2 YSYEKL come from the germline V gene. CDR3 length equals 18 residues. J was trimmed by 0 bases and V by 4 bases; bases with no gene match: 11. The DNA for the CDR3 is TGCGCCAGCAGCCCAAAAATCGCTAGCGGGAGGAGCTCCTACGAGCAGTACTTC. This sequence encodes CASSPKIASGRSSYEQYF.

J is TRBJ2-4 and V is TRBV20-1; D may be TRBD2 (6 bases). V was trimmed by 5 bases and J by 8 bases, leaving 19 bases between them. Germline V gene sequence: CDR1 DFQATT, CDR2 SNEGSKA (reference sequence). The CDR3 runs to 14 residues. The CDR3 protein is CSAPAGPWRDIQYF. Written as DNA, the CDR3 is TGCAGTGCTCCCGCGGGACCCTGGAGAGACATTCAGTACTTC.

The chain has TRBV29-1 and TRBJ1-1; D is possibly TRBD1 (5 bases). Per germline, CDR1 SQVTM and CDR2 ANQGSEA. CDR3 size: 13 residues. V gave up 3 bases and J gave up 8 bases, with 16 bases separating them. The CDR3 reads CSVEQSRDAEAFF. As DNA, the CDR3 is TGCAGCGTTGAGCAAAGTCGGGACGCCGAAGCTTTCTTT.

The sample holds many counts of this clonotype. The CDR3 is CASSLLRLDTQYF. CDR3 bases: TGCGCCAGCAGCTTGCTCCGTCTGGATACGCAGTATTTT. The rearrangement uses TRBV5-1 and TRBJ2-3; D is ambiguous. CDR3 length equals 13 residues. Germline CDR1 is SGHRS and CDR2 is YFSETQ. V was trimmed by 1 base and J by 6 bases, leaving 9 bases between them.

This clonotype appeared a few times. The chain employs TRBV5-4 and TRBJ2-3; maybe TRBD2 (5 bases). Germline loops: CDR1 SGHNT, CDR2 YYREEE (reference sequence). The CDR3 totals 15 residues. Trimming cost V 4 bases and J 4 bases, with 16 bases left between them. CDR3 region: CASSPPGIAPDTQYF. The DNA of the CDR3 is TGTGCCAGCAGCCCCCCCGGGATAGCGCCAGATACGCAGTATTTT.

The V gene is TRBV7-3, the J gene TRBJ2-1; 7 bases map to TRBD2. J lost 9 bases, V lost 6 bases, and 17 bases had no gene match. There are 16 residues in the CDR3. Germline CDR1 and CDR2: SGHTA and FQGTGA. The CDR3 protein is CASRPGRASICGEQFF. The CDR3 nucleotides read TGTGCCAGCAGGCCAGGGAGGGCCTCTATATGTGGTGAGCAGTTCTTC. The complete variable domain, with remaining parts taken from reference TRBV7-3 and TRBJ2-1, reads GAGVSQTPSNKVTEKGKYVELRCDPISGHTALYWYRQSLGQGPEFLIYFQGTGAADDSGLPNDRFFAVRPEGSVSTLKIQRTERGDSAVYLCASRPGRASICGEQFFGPGTRLTVL.

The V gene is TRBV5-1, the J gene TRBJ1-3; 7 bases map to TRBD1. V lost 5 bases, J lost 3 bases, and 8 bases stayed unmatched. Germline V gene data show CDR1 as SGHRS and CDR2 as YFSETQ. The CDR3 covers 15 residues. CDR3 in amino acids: CASSSGGTVGNTIYF. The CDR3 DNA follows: TGCGCCAGCAGTTCAGGAGGGACAGTTGGAAACACCATATATTTT.

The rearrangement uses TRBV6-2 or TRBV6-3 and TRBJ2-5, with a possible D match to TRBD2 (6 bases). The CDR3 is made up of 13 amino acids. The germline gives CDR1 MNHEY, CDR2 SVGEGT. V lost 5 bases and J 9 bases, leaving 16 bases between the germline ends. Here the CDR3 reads CASSTPTWRAQYF. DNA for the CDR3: TGTGCCAGCAGTACCCCGACTTGGAGGGCCCAGTACTTC.

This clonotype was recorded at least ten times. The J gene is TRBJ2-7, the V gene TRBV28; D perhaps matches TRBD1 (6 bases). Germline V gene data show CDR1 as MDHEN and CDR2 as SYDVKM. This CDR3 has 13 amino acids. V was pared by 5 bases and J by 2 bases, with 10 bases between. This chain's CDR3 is CASSEDSTYEQYF. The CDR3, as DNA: TGTGCCAGCAGTGAGGACAGTACCTACGAGCAGTACTTC.

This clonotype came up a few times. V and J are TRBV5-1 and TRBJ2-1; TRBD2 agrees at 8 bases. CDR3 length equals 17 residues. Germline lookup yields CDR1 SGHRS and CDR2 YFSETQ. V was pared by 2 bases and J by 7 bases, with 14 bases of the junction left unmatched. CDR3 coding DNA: TGCGCCAGCAGCTTCGGATATGACGGGAGGGCCTTAAATGAGCAGTTCTTC. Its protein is CASSFGYDGRALNEQFF.

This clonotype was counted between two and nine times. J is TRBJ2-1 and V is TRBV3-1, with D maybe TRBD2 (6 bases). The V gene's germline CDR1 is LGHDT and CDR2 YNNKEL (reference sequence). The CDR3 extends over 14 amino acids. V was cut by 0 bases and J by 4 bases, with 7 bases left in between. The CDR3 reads CASSQDAGYNEQFF. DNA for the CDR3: TGTGCCAGCAGCCAAGATGCGGGGTACAATGAGCAGTTCTTC.

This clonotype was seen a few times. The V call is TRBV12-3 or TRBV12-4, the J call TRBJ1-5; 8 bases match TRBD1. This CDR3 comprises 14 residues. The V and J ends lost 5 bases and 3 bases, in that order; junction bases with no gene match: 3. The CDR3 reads CASSDRGYNQPQHF. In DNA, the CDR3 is TGTGCCAGCAGTGACAGGGGTTACAATCAGCCCCAGCATTTT.

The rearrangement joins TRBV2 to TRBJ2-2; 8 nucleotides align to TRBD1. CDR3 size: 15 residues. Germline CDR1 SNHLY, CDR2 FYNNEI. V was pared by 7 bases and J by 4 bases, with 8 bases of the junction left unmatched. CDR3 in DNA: TGTGCCAGCATGAGTGACAGGGGTATCACCGGGGAGCTGTTTTTT. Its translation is CASMSDRGITGELFF.

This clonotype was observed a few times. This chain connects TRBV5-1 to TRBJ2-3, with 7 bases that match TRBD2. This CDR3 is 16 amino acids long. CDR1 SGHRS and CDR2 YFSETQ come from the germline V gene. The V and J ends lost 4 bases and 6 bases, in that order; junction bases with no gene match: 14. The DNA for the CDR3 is TGCGCCAGCAGCCCAGCCGGACTAGAGAGGCAGGATACGCAGTATTTT. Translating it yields CASSPAGLERQDTQYF. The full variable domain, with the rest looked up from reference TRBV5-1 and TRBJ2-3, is KAGVTQTPRYLIKTRGQQVTLSCSPISGHRSVSWYQQTPGQGLQFLFEYFSETQRNKGNFPGRFSGRQFSNSRSEMNVSTLELGDSALYLCASSPAGLERQDTQYFGPGTRLTVL.

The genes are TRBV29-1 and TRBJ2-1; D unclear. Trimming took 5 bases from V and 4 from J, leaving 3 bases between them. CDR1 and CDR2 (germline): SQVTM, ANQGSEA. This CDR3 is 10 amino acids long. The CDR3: CSVTYNEQFF. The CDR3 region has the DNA TGCAGCGTTACTTACAATGAGCAGTTCTTC.